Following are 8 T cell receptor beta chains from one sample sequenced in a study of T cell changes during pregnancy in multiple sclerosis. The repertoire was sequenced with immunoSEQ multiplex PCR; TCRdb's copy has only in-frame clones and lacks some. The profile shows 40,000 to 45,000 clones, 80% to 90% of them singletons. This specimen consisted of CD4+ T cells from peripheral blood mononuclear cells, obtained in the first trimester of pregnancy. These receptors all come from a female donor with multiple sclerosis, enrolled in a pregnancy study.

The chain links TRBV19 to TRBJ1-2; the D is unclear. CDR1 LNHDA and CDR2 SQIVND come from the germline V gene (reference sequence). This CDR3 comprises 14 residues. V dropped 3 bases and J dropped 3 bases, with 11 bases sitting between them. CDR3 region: CASSIGGFDYGYTF. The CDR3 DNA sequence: TGTGCCAGTAGTATCGGAGGTTTCGACTATGGCTACACCTTC.

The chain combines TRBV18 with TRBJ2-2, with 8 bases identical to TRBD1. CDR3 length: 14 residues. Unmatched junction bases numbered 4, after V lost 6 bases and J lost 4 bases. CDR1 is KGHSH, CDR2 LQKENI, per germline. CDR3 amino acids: CASSGQGGTGELFF. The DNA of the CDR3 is TGTGCCAGCTCCGGACAGGGCGGCACCGGGGAGCTGTTTTTT.

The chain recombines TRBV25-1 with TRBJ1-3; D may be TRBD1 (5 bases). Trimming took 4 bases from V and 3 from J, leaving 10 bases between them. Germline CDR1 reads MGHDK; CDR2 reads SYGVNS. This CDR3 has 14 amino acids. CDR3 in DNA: TGTGCCAGCAGTGCTCAGGGTAATGGAAACACCATATATTTT. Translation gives CASSAQGNGNTIYF.

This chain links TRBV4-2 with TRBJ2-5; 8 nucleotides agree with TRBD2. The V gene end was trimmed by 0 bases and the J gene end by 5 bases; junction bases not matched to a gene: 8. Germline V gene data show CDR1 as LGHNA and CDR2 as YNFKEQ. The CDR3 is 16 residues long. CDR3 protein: CASSQDDLAGGETQYF. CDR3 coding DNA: TGTGCCAGCAGCCAAGACGATCTAGCGGGCGGGGAGACCCAGTACTTC.

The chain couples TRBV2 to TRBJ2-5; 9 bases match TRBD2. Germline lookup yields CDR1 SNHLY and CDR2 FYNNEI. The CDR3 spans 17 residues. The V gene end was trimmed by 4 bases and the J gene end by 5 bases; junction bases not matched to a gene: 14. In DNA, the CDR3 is TGTGCCAGCAGTGGCAGGATTGGCGGGGGGGCCGGGGAGACCCAGTACTTC. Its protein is CASSGRIGGGAGETQYF. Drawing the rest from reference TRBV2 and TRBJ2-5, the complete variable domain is EPEVTQTPSHQVTQMGQEVILRCVPISNHLYFYWYRQILGQKVEFLVSFYNNEISEKSEIFDDQFSVERPDGSNFTLKIRSTKLEDSAMYFCASSGRIGGGAGETQYFGPGTRLLVL.

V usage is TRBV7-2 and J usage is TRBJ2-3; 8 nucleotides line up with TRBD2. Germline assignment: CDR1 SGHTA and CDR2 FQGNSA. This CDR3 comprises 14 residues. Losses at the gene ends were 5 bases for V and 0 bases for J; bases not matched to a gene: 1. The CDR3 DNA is TGTGCCAGCAGCACTAGCGGCAGCACAGATACGCAGTATTTT. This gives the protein CASSTSGSTDTQYF. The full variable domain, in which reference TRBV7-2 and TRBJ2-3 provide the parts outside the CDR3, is GAGVSQSPSNKVTEKGKDVELRCDPISGHTALYWYRQSLGQGLEFLIYFQGNSAPDKSGLPSDRFSAERTGGSVSTLTIQRTQQEDSAVYLCASSTSGSTDTQYFGPGTRLTVL.

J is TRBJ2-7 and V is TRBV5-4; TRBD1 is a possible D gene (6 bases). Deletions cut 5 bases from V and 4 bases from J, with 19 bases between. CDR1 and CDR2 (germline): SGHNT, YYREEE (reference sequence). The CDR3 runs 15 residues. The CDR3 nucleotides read TGTGCCAGCAGTCTGATAACAGGGTCTTTTTACGAGCAGTACTTC. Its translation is CASSLITGSFYEQYF.

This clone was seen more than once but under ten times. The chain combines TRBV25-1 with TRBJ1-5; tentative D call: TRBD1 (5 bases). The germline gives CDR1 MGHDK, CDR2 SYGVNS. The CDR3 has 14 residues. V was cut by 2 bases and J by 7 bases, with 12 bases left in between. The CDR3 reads CASSEPGERQPQHF. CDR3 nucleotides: TGTGCCAGCAGTGAACCGGGGGAACGGCAGCCCCAGCATTTT.